This TCR beta chain derives from a study of OX40 agonist ivuxolimab in advanced cancers. The CDR3 contains 13 residues. Trimming left V 1 base short and J 4 bases short, with 8 bases between. Germline CDR1 SGHVS, CDR2 FNYEAQ. About this clone itself: Its matching antigen is unknown.

The study's findings and limits: Expanded clones were, on average, more numerous among CD8+ T cells than CD4+. Partial responders receiving 0.1-3.0 mg/kg showed among the lowest clonal expansion. At 0.1 to 3.0 mg/kg and by week 6, clonal expansion occurred in CD4+ and CD8+ blood T cells.

Repertoires were generated with immunoSEQ multiplex PCR, while TCRdb's copy carries only in-frame clones and drops some. The repertoire holds about 30,000 clones, with approximately 84% as singletons. The sample here was CD4+ or CD8+ T cells sorted from blood, taken in a trial of the OX40 agonist ivuxolimab. The V gene is TRBV7-6, the J gene TRBJ2-7; D unresolved. The clonotype was recovered from an adult with an advanced solid tumor such as melanoma, head and neck, liver or kidney cancer. The CDR3 loop is CASSLGALYEQYF. The CDR3 region has the DNA TGTGCCAGCAGCTTAGGGGCTTTATACGAGCAGTACTTC.